What follows are 8 T cell receptor beta chains derived from one specimen sequenced in a study of T cell repertoires in cytomegalovirus infection. MiXCR, applied by TCRdb to the reads, yields one record per CDR3 protein. The sample shows about 20,000 distinct CDR3 sequences, 35% to 45% of them seen only once. Their antigen targets remain unknown. This material consisted of CD8+ T cells from cultured PBMCs, taken from culture after CMV antigen stimulation. The receptors shown here come from a human donor in good health (CMV status not recorded). Some clones in this sample may be carry-over from other donors' samples.

The CDR3 loop reads CASSLDVAGIRADTQYF. For the CDR3, the DNA is TGTGCCAGCAGTTTGGATGTGGCGGGGATCCGAGCAGATACGCAGTATTTT. The chain combines TRBV28 with TRBJ2-3; D is possibly TRBD2 (6 bases). V was pared by 3 bases and J by 4 bases, with 20 bases between. The CDR3 spans 17 residues. Looked up from germline, CDR1 is MDHEN and CDR2 is SYDVKM.

The rearrangement links TRBV6-5 to TRBJ2-3; 7 nucleotides agree with TRBD2. Germline CDR1 is MNHEY and CDR2 is SVGAGI. CDR3 length equals 16 residues. V lost 0 bases, J lost 3 bases, and 6 bases stayed unmatched. CDR3 loop: CASSYSRESLTDTQYF. CDR3 bases: TGTGCCAGCAGTTACTCGCGGGAGTCTCTGACAGATACGCAGTATTTT.

This clonotype was seen more than once but under ten times. The gene calls are TRBV7-6 and TRBJ2-5, with TRBD2 identical over 11 bases. The CDR3 is 15 residues long. V lost 6 bases, J lost 1 base, and 4 bases stayed unmatched. Germline V CDR1 and CDR2: SGHVS, FNYEAQ. In DNA, the CDR3 is TGTGCCAGCAGTTCGCTAGCGGGGGGCCAAGAGACCCAGTACTTC. Amino acid sequence: CASSSLAGGQETQYF. Supplemented by reference TRBV7-6 and TRBJ2-5, the full variable domain reads GAGVSQSPRYKVTKRGQDVALRCDPISGHVSLYWYRQALGQGPEFLTYFNYEAQQDKSGLPNDRFSAERPEGSISTLTIQRTEQRDSAMYRCASSSLAGGQETQYFGPGTRLLVL.

The V call is TRBV28, the J call TRBJ2-7; TRBD2 might be the D (5 bases). This CDR3 has 14 residues. The V end lost 5 bases, the J end lost 5 bases, and 16 bases lay between the germline ends. Germline values: CDR1 MDHEN, CDR2 SYDVKM. CDR3 in amino acids: CASSASVRVDEQYF. The DNA of the CDR3 is TGTGCCAGCAGTGCCTCGGTGAGGGTCGACGAGCAGTACTTC.

The chain uses TRBV7-2 and TRBJ2-1; possibly TRBD1 for D (5 bases). CDR1 and CDR2 (germline): SGHTA, FQGNSA. The CDR3 spans 14 residues. V was trimmed by 2 bases and J by 10 bases, leaving 15 bases between them. As DNA, the CDR3 is TGTGCCAGCAGCTTACCCGGACATCCCGAGGAGCAGTTCTTC. Its protein is CASSLPGHPEEQFF.

This clonotype was observed a handful of times. The J gene is TRBJ1-1, the V gene TRBV12-3 or TRBV12-4, with D unresolved. The CDR3 spans 13 residues. The V gene lost 5 bases and the J gene lost 2 bases, with 9 bases spanning the gap. DNA of the CDR3: TGTGCCAGCAGTACGAGGGTAAACACTGAAGCTTTCTTT. It yields the protein CASSTRVNTEAFF.

This clonotype was observed a handful of times. This chain joins TRBV11-2 and TRBJ2-4, with D perhaps being TRBD1 or TRBD2 (5 bases each). The V gene lost 8 bases and the J gene lost 11 bases, with 10 bases spanning the gap. The CDR3 has 10 residues. Germline V gene sequence: CDR1 SGHAT, CDR2 FQNNGV. The CDR3 coding sequence is TGTGCCAGCGGGACCGGGGTTCAGTACTTC. Protein sequence: CASGTGVQYF.

The rearrangement uses TRBV30 and TRBJ1-2, with 9 bases that match TRBD1. The CDR3 runs 14 residues. V dropped 4 bases and J dropped 3; count of bases not matched to a gene: 6. The germline V gene has CDR1 GTSNPN and CDR2 SVGIG (reference sequence). The CDR3 coding sequence is TGTGCCTGGACCCTGGACAGGGGTGACTATGGCTACACCTTC. It specifies CAWTLDRGDYGYTF. Based on the CDR3 plus reference TRBV30 and TRBJ1-2, the full variable domain is SQTIHQWPATLVQPVGSPLSLECTVEGTSNPNLYWYRQAAGRGLQLLFYSVGIGQISSEVPQNLSASRPQDRQFILSSKKLLLSDSGFYLCAWTLDRGDYGYTFGSGTRLTVV.